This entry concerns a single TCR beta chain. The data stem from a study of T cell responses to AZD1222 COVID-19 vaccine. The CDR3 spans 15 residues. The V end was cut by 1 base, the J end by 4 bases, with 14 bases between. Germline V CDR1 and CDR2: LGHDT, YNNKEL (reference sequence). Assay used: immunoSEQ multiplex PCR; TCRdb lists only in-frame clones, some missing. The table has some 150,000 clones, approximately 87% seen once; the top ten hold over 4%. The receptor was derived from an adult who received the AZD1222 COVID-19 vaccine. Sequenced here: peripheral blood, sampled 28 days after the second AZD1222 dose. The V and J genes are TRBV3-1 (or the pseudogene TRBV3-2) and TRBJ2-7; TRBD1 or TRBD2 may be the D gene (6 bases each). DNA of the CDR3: TGTGCCAGCAGCCAAGGTACAACAGGGACTTACGAGCAGTACTTC. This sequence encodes CASSQGTTGTYEQYF.